Listed here is a single T cell receptor (beta chain). Within the sample, other DNA sequences also encode this same CDR3. This CDR3 comprises 14 residues. V gave up 3 bases and J gave up 5 bases; unmatched junction bases: 2. CDR1 KGHSH and CDR2 LQKENI come from the germline V gene. These data belong to a study of blood T cell repertoires in COVID-19. Data came from immunoSEQ multiplex PCR; TCRdb stores just in-frame clones and leaves some out. The sample shows approximately 300,000 clones, around 84% of them seen only once. The V call is TRBV18, the J call TRBJ2-1; 9 bases match TRBD2. Sequencing was done on a sample of PBMCs or T cells enriched from blood (not recorded which). The clonotype originates from a woman in her twenties or thirties who had been exposed to COVID-19. Here the CDR3 DNA reads TGTGCCAGCTCACCCCTAGCGGGGAACAATGAGCAGTTCTTC. It codes for CASSPLAGNNEQFF.